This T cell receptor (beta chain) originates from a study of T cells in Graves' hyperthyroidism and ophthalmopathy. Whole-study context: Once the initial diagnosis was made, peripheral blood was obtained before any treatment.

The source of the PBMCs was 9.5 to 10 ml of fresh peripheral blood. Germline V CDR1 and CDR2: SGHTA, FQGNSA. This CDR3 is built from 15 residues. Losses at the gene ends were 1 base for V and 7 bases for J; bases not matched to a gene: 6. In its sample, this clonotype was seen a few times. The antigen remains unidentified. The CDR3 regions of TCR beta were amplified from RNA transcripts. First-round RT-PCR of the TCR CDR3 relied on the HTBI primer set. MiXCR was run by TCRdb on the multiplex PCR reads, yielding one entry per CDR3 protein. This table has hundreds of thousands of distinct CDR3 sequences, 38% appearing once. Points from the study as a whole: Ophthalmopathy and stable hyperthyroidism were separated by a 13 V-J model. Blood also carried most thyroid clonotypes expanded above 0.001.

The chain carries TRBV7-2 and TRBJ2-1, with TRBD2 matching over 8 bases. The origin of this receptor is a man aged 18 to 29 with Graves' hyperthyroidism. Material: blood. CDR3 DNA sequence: TGTGCCAGCAGCTTAGGAGCGGGAGCGGTGAATGAGCAGTTCTTC. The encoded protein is CASSLGAGAVNEQFF.